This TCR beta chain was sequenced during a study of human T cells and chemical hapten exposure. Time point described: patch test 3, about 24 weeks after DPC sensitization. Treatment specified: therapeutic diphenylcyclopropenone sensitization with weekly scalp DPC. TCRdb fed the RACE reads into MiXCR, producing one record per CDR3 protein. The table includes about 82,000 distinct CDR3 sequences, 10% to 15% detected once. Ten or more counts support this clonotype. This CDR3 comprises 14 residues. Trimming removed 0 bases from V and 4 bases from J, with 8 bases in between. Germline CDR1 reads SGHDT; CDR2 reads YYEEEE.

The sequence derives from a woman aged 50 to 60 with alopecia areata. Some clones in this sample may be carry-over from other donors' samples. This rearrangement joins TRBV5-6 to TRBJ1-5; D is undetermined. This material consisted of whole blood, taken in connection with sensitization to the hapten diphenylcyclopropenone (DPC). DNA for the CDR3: TGTGCCAGCAGCTTGGGGAGGGTGAATCAGCCCCAGCATTTT. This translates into CASSLGRVNQPQHF.